The clone carrying this T cell receptor beta chain occurred a few times. Its target is unknown. This record belongs to a study of cytomegalovirus exposure and HLA in healthy donors. Study background: Among about 179 million T cells, an earlier analysis found 117 million unique TCR beta sequences. Findings of the study overall: Earlier findings revealed that most TCR beta V segments proved productive either about 90% or about 30% of the time. A cluster of highly shared sequence variants was likely a sequencing artifact.

The CDR3 is 17 amino acids. With V trimmed by 7 bases and J by 0 bases, 9 bases remained unmatched. Germline V gene lookup returns CDR1 SGHRS and CDR2 YFSETQ. Vbeta (60) and Jbeta (13) primers were used in the PCR. The method was immunoSEQ multiplex PCR; TCRdb's version includes in-frame clones alone and lacks a portion of them. Of about 200,000 clones listed, approximately 85% are singletons. The V call is TRBV5-1, the J call TRBJ2-1; 11 bases line up with TRBD2. This receptor was obtained from a woman aged 50 to 60 in good health and CMV-seronegative. The sequencing input was PBMCs. The CDR3 sequence: CASAPGLAVSSYNEQFF. For the CDR3, the DNA is TGCGCCAGCGCCCCGGGACTAGCGGTAAGCTCCTACAATGAGCAGTTCTTC.